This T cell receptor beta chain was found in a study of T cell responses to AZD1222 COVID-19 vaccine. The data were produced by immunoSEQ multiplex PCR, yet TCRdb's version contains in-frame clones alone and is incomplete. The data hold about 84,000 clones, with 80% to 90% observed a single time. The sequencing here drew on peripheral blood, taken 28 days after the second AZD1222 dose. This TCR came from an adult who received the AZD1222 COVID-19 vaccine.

The CDR3 loop is CASSDRSGGPYNEQFF. CDR3 in DNA: TGCGCCAGCAGTGACCGTAGCGGGGGGCCCTACAATGAGCAGTTCTTC. The genes are TRBV10-1 and TRBJ2-1; 10 positions agree with TRBD2. V lost 3 bases, J lost 2 bases, and 4 bases stayed unmatched. Germline V CDR1 and CDR2: WNHNN, SYGVQD (reference sequence). The CDR3 loop spans 16 amino acids.